The next 6 T cell receptor beta chains were all read from a single sample in a study of blood T cell repertoires in COVID-19. TCRdb keeps only in-frame clones here, not all; method: immunoSEQ multiplex PCR. The data show 240,000 or so clones, about 90% seen once. Sample: PBMCs or T cells enriched from blood (not recorded which). The receptors shown here come from a man aged 45 to 65 who had been exposed to COVID-19.

This chain connects TRBV5-1 to TRBJ2-3, with D possibly matching TRBD2 (5 bases). The CDR3 is made up of 16 amino acids. Trimming shortened V by 4 bases and J by 1 base, and 16 bases separated the two germline ends. Germline CDR1 is SGHRS and CDR2 is YFSETQ. The CDR3 DNA sequence: TGCGCCAGCAGCGTTGACCCGTCAGCGGGCACAGATACGCAGTATTTT. It encodes CASSVDPSAGTDTQYF.

V is TRBV18 and J is TRBJ2-1, with TRBD2 matching 11 bases. The V gene's germline CDR1 is KGHSH and CDR2 LQKENI. The V and J ends lost 4 bases and 7 bases, in that order; junction bases with no gene match: 6. The CDR3 spans 15 residues. DNA for the CDR3: TGTGCCAGCTCACGAACTAGCGGGAGACTGAATGAGCAGTTCTTC. It yields the protein CASSRTSGRLNEQFF.

The count of this clone is one. The genes are TRBV4-1 and TRBJ2-6; 12 bases line up with TRBD1. The CDR3 covers 18 residues. Germline V gives CDR1 MGHRA, CDR2 YSYEKL. J lost 1 base, V lost 5 bases, and 6 bases had no gene match. The CDR3: CASSWRDRGLSGANVLTF. The CDR3 nucleotides are TGCGCCAGCAGCTGGCGGGACAGGGGGCTGTCTGGGGCCAACGTCCTGACTTTC.

The genes are TRBV5-1 and TRBJ1-1; TRBD1 is a possible D gene (5 bases). The V and J ends lost 10 bases and 0 bases respectively, with 13 bases between them. The CDR3 covers 13 residues. CDR1 SGHRS and CDR2 YFSETQ come from the germline V gene. The CDR3: CASTPGLNTEAFF. CDR3 DNA sequence: TGCGCCTCAACCCCAGGGTTGAACACTGAAGCTTTCTTT.

The V and J genes are TRBV7-9 and TRBJ1-2; 7 bases fit TRBD1. The CDR3 runs to 15 residues. Germline V gene lookup returns CDR1 SEHNR and CDR2 FQNEAQ (reference sequence). The trim removed 5 bases at V and 8 bases at J, leaving 14 bases unmatched. The DNA for the CDR3 is TGTGCCAGCAGCATCAGCCGGGACAGAATCCAGGGCTACACCTTC. Translated: CASSISRDRIQGYTF.

This rearrangement joins TRBV5-1 to TRBJ2-2; 8 nucleotides line up with TRBD1. The ends lost 4 bases at V and 4 bases at J; junction bases unmatched: 6. The length of the CDR3 is 15 residues. CDR1 and CDR2 from the germline V gene are SGHRS and YFSETQ. CDR3 sequence (DNA): TGCGCCAGCAGCCTGGGACAGGTCTTCACCGGGGAGCTGTTTTTT. This encodes CASSLGQVFTGELFF.